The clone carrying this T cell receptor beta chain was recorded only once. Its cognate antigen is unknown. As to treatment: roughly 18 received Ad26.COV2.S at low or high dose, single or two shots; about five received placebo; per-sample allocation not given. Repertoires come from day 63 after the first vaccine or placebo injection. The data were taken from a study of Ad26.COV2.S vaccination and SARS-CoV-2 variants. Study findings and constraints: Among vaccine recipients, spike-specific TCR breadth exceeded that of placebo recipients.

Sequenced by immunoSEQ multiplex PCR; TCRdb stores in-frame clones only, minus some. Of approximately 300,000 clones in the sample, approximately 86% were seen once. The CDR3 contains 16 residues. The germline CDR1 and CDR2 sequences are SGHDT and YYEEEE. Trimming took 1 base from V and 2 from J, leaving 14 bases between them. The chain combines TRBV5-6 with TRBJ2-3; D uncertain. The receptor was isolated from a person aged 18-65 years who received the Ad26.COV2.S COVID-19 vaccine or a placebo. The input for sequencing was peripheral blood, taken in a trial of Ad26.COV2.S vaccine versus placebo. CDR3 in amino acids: CASSLLSRALTDTQYF. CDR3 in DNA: TGTGCCAGCAGCTTGCTTTCTAGGGCCCTCACAGATACGCAGTATTTT.